This TCR beta chain was identified during a study of Ad26.COV2.S vaccination and SARS-CoV-2 variants. Study-wide context: Trial arm assignment for the donor was COV1001 Ad26.COV2.S. The authors gave Ad26.COV2.S intramuscularly, either once or twice 56 days apart.

Germline CDR1 is SGHTA and CDR2 is FQGNSA. Trimming cost V 6 bases and J 5 bases; bases outside gene matches: 8. CDR3 length equals 14 residues. Assay used: immunoSEQ multiplex PCR; TCRdb lists only in-frame clones, some missing. The sample lists 300,000 to 350,000 clones, 70% to 90% seen once, with under 2% in the top ten. Noted treatment: roughly 18 received Ad26.COV2.S at low or high dose, single or two shots; 5 received placebo; per-sample allocation not given. Sampling took place 63 days after the first vaccine or placebo injection. A Boston adult aged 18-55 years was the donor. Built on an Ad26 vector, the vaccine expressed Wuhan-strain SARS-CoV-2 spike.

This TCR came from a person aged 18 to 59 who received the Ad26.COV2.S COVID-19 vaccine or a placebo. The rearrangement uses TRBV7-2 and TRBJ1-2; 8 bases are shared with TRBD1. The sample was peripheral blood, taken in a trial of Ad26.COV2.S vaccine versus placebo. This chain's CDR3 is CASSYGDRSYGYTF. DNA for the CDR3: TGTGCCAGCAGTTACGGGGACAGGTCATATGGCTACACCTTC.